One and the same sample provided the 14 T cell receptor beta chains below, sequenced in a study of T cells in Graves' hyperthyroidism and ophthalmopathy. Using RNA transcripts as the source, TCR beta CDR3 regions were amplified. With the HTBI primer set, the TCR CDR3 went through a first round of RT-PCR. A single record per CDR3 protein comes from TCRdb applying MiXCR to the multiplex PCR reads. The sample shows hundreds of thousands of distinct CDR3 sequences, approximately 14% of them seen only once. Sequences were obtained from blood. These receptors came from a middle-aged woman with Graves' hyperthyroidism.

The chain employs TRBV4-1 and TRBJ1-5; D unresolved. Germline CDR1 is MGHRA and CDR2 is YSYEKL. The CDR3 spans 19 residues. The germline V and J ends were trimmed by 0 bases and 1 base, with 19 bases remaining between them. The CDR3 nucleotides read TGCGCCAGCAGCCAAGACTACACCAGGCCTGGGGAAAGCAATCAGCCCCAGCATTTT. This translates into CASSQDYTRPGESNQPQHF.

This clonotype was seen ten or more times. V gene TRBV7-8 combines with J gene TRBJ2-1; D gene unclear. This CDR3 has 14 amino acids. Germline V gene sequence: CDR1 SGHVS, CDR2 FQNEAQ. V was clipped by 7 bases and J by 4 bases, with 14 bases between them. The CDR3 loop reads CASILSWGYNEQFF. In DNA, the CDR3 is TGTGCCAGCATCCTTTCGTGGGGATACAATGAGCAGTTCTTC.

This rearrangement joins TRBV7-6 to TRBJ2-2; 13 bases are a match to TRBD2. With 6 bases clipped from V and 1 base from J, the junction kept 2 bases outside the gene matches. This CDR3 has 16 amino acids. Germline CDR1 and CDR2: SGHVS and FNYEAQ. This CDR3 is CASRGLAGVNTGELFF. The CDR3 DNA follows: TGTGCCAGCAGAGGACTAGCGGGAGTGAACACCGGGGAGCTGTTTTTT.

Worth noting for this clonotype: A much larger clonotype is one base distant, so this may be a read error. The rearrangement joins TRBV19 to TRBJ1-5; 8 nucleotides align to TRBD1. The length of the CDR3 is 13 residues. Unmatched junction bases numbered 4, after V lost 9 bases and J lost 3 bases. The V gene's germline CDR1 is LNHDA and CDR2 SQIVND (reference sequence). The CDR3 spells CASDRGDNQPQHF. The CDR3 DNA is TGTGCCAGCGACAGGGGTGACAATCAGCCCCAGCATTTT.

This clonotype was picked up many times. The J gene is TRBJ2-3, the V gene TRBV28, with a possible D match to TRBD1 (5 bases). The CDR3 has 18 residues. V lost 1 base and J lost 5, with 22 bases in between. Looked up from germline, CDR1 is MDHEN and CDR2 is SYDVKM. Here the CDR3 DNA reads TGTGCCAGCAGTTTATCGAGGACGTACAGGTCCTCCGTAGATACGCAGTATTTT. Its protein product is CASSLSRTYRSSVDTQYF.

This clonotype was counted many times. V and J are TRBV20-1 and TRBJ1-6; D is possibly TRBD1 (5 bases). The V gene's germline CDR1 is DFQATT and CDR2 SNEGSKA (reference sequence). This CDR3 spans 14 amino acids. Trimming shortened V by 4 bases and J by 7 bases, and 14 bases separated the two germline ends. The CDR3 loop is CSAKGLEENSPLHF. CDR3 sequence (DNA): TGCAGTGCTAAGGGACTAGAAGAAAATTCACCCCTCCACTTT.

The table lists this clonotype with many counts. This rearrangement joins TRBV20-1 to TRBJ1-2, with 10 bases aligning to TRBD1. Germline CDR1 DFQATT, CDR2 SNEGSKA (reference sequence). Trimming took 5 bases from V and 7 from J; bases not matched to a gene: 7. This CDR3 region has 13 residues. The CDR3 region is CSAGRQGASGYTF. In DNA, the CDR3 is TGCAGTGCTGGCAGACAGGGGGCCAGTGGCTACACCTTC.

The chain links TRBV5-1 to TRBJ2-5; TRBD1 is a possible D gene (8 bases). The V and J ends lost 4 bases and 6 bases respectively, with 16 bases between them. This CDR3 contains 14 residues. CDR1 is SGHRS, CDR2 YFSETQ, per germline. The CDR3 DNA follows: TGCGCCAGCAGCGCAGGGGGCGGGGGACAGACCCAGTACTTC. Its translation: CASSAGGGGQTQYF.

This clonotype was seen only a few times. This sequence joins TRBV6-9 and TRBJ2-7; D unresolved. V was cut by 4 bases and J by 4 bases, with 17 bases left in between. From germline, CDR1 is MNHGY and CDR2 SVAAGI. CDR3 size: 15 residues. The CDR3 bases are TGTGCCAGCAGTTCCCCCACACTCGGCTCTTACGAGCAGTACTTC. Its translation: CASSSPTLGSYEQYF.

The table lists this clonotype with many counts. J is TRBJ2-3 and V is TRBV15, with D uncertain. Per germline, CDR1 LNHNV and CDR2 YYDKDF (reference sequence). This CDR3 contains 17 residues. V dropped 0 bases and J dropped 0 bases, with 13 bases sitting between them. In nucleotides, the CDR3 is TGTGCCACCAGCAGAGATCCAGTGCGGTCTAGCACAGATACGCAGTATTTT. Translated: CATSRDPVRSSTDTQYF.

This clonotype was recorded many times. The CDR3 loop reads CSVVWLASTDTQYF. Here the CDR3 DNA reads TGCAGCGTTGTGTGGCTAGCGAGCACAGATACGCAGTATTTT. The gene calls are TRBV29-1 and TRBJ2-3; maybe TRBD2 (6 bases). The germline V and J ends were trimmed by 4 bases and 0 bases, with 11 bases remaining between them. The CDR3 is 14 residues long. Germline V lookup: CDR1 SQVTM, CDR2 ANQGSEA.

Ten or more counts support this clonotype. V is TRBV10-3 and J is TRBJ2-7; D possibly corresponds to TRBD1 (6 bases). With 3 bases removed from V and 4 bases from J, the gap between germline ends came to 10 bases. CDR3 size: 13 residues. Looked up from germline, CDR1 is ENHRY and CDR2 is SYGVKD. The CDR3 bases are TGTGCCATCAGTGACCTGGACAGTTACGAGCAGTACTTC. Its protein is CAISDLDSYEQYF.

The J gene is TRBJ2-6, the V gene TRBV7-3; 8 bases match TRBD2. Unmatched junction bases numbered 12, after V lost 5 bases and J lost 6 bases. There are 17 residues in the CDR3. Germline V gives CDR1 SGHTA, CDR2 FQGTGA. Written as DNA, the CDR3 is TGTGCCAGCAGCCCCAGGAGCGGGAGAGGCTTGGCCAACGTCCTGACTTTC. Protein: CASSPRSGRGLANVLTF.

This clonotype was detected ten times or more. This chain links TRBV30 with TRBJ2-2; D perhaps matches TRBD2 (6 bases). V was shortened by 3 bases and J by 3 bases, with 8 bases between the two germline ends. The germline V gene encodes CDR1 GTSNPN and CDR2 SVGIG (reference sequence). This CDR3 has 13 residues. CDR3 nucleotides: TGTGCCTGGAGCGCTAGCGACACCGGGGAGCTGTTTTTT. Translated: CAWSASDTGELFF.